This T cell receptor beta chain was recorded in a study of T cell responses to AZD1222 COVID-19 vaccine. Assay used: immunoSEQ multiplex PCR; TCRdb lists only in-frame clones, some missing. The sample includes under 140,000 clones, about 85% of them seen just once. Only one count was recorded for this clone. V lost 3 bases and J 4 bases, leaving 12 bases between the germline ends. Germline CDR1 is KGHSH and CDR2 is LQKENI. The CDR3 loop spans 14 amino acids. The chain has TRBV18 and TRBJ1-2; unclear D gene. The receptor was derived from an adult in good health. Here the sequenced sample was peripheral blood, taken on day 0 of AZD1222 vaccination. CDR3 coding DNA: TGTGCCAGCTCACCGTCCGGGGAAGCCTATGGCTACACCTTC. As protein: CASSPSGEAYGYTF.